The rows below give T cell receptor beta chains drawn from one sample of a study of OX40 agonist ivuxolimab in advanced cancers. The assay was immunoSEQ multiplex PCR, and TCRdb's table has in-frame clones only and misses some. The sample lists 45,000 to 55,000 clones; 84% were seen once. This specimen consisted of CD4+ or CD8+ T cells sorted from blood, obtained in a trial of the OX40 agonist ivuxolimab. The receptors were sampled from an adult with an advanced solid tumor such as melanoma, head and neck, liver or kidney cancer. The CDR3 runs from the conserved cysteine through the conserved F or W. A D gene is named only where the DNA matches it firmly. For some rows the clone size is stated as once, few or many, or as a class when expanded; others skip it.

j_gene,abundance,v_gene,d_gene,CDR3aa
TRBJ2-2,NA,TRBV18,NA,CASSPDAGELFF
TRBJ1-1,NA,TRBV30,NA,CAWRGRNTEAFF
TRBJ1-2,NA,TRBV28,NA,CASMEKGNYYGYTF
TRBJ2-3,NA,TRBV15,NA,CATSRGRAGGTDTQYF
TRBJ1-2,NA,TRBV5-4,NA,CASSLEGNYGYTF
TRBJ1-5,NA,TRBV7-9,NA,CASSLKFDQPQHF
TRBJ1-1,NA,TRBV5-4,NA,CASSIPGNTEAFF
TRBJ2-3,NA,TRBV7-3,TRBD2,CASSPGGGDTQYF
TRBJ2-5,NA,TRBV20-1,NA,CSGEYQETQYF
TRBJ2-1,few,TRBV19,TRBD1,CASSLRRGSNEQFF
TRBJ2-7,NA,TRBV15,TRBD2,CATSRSLAGGLLTYEQYF
TRBJ1-5,NA,TRBV28,NA,CASTLTGGENQPQHF
TRBJ1-6,NA,TRBV30,TRBD1,CALGEGAGSPLHF
TRBJ2-2,NA,TRBV7-3,NA,CASSLNARTNTGELFF